Reported below is one TCR beta chain. This sample stems from a study of tumor-infiltrating lymphocytes in oesophageal squamous cell carcinoma. TCRdb analysed the PCR reads with MiXCR anew, one entry per CDR3 protein. The table includes 20,000 or so distinct CDR3 sequences, around two fifths detected once. The specimen sequenced was normal esophageal tissue next to the tumor. This clonotype was obtained from a female donor with esophageal squamous cell carcinoma.

The CDR3 loop reads CASSQGRVSSLNTGELFF. The CDR3, as DNA: TGCGCCAGCAGCCAGGGGAGGGTTTCCTCTTTGAACACCGGGGAGCTGTTTTTT. This chain links TRBV4-1 with TRBJ2-2, with 7 positions matching TRBD2. The CDR3 covers 18 residues. Germline-derived CDR1 and CDR2 are MGHRA and YSYEKL. Trimming removed 3 bases from V and 1 base from J; junction bases left unmatched: 11.